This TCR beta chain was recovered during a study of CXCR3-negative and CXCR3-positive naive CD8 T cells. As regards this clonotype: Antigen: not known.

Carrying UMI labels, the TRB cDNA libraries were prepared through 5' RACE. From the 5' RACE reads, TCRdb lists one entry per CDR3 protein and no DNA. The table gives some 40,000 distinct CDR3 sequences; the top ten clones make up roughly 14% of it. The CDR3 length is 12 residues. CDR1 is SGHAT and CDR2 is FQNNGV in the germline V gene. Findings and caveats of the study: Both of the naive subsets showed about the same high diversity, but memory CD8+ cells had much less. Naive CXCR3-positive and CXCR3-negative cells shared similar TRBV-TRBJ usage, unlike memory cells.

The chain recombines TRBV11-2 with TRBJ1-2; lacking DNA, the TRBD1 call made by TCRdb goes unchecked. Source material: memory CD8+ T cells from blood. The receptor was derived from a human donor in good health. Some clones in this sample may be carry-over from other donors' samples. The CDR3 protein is CASRPPGYGYTF.